One sample yielded the 21 T cell receptor beta chains listed below, sequenced in a study of T cells in Graves' hyperthyroidism and ophthalmopathy. Amplification yielded TCR beta CDR3 regions, with RNA transcripts as the source. A first-round RT-PCR of the TCR CDR3 used the HTBI primer set. MiXCR, applied by TCRdb to the multiplex PCR reads, yields one record per CDR3 protein. This table has some 300,000 distinct CDR3 sequences, roughly 20% appearing once. Sequencing was carried out using blood. All receptors derive from a man over 45 with Graves' ophthalmopathy.

The table lists this clonotype with many counts. The genes are TRBV5-1 and TRBJ2-1, with D possibly matching TRBD2 (6 bases). CDR1 and CDR2 (germline): SGHRS, YFSETQ. The CDR3 spans 15 residues. V lost 0 bases and J lost 2, with 9 bases in between. The CDR3 DNA follows: TGCGCCAGCAGCTTGGGAGGAGGGCCCTACAATGAGCAGTTCTTC. Translation: CASSLGGGPYNEQFF.

In this sample, this clonotype turned up a few times. The V and J genes are TRBV9 and TRBJ1-1; D possibly corresponds to TRBD1 (6 bases). V shed 4 bases and J shed 10 bases, with 20 bases lying between them. CDR1 is SGDLS, CDR2 YYNGEE, per germline. The CDR3 is 14 residues long. This CDR3 is CASSPHERGVRAFF. As DNA, the CDR3 is TGTGCCAGCAGCCCCCACGAGAGGGGGGTACGAGCTTTCTTT.

The sample holds many counts of this clonotype. The genes are TRBV18 and TRBJ1-2; 8 bases fit TRBD1. Germline V lookup: CDR1 KGHSH, CDR2 LQKENI. This CDR3 is built from 17 residues. The J segment lost 0 bases and the V segment lost 1 base, leaving 7 bases of the junction unmatched. The DNA of the CDR3 is TGTGCCAGCTCACCACAAACAGGGGGTTCGGCTAACTATGGCTACACCTTC. Its translation is CASSPQTGGSANYGYTF.

This clonotype was counted a few times. V usage is TRBV29-1 and J usage is TRBJ2-7, with 7 bases fitting TRBD1. Germline V lookup: CDR1 SQVTM, CDR2 ANQGSEA. The trim removed 6 bases at V and 0 bases at J, leaving 8 bases unmatched. The CDR3 length is 14 residues. The CDR3 reads CSVASTGNSYEQYF. The CDR3 DNA reads as TGCAGCGTGGCTTCGACAGGGAACTCCTACGAGCAGTACTTC.

In its sample, this clonotype was seen many times. This chain connects TRBV11-2 to TRBJ1-1; D unresolved. Trimming cost V 3 bases and J 1 base, with 6 bases left between them. Germline CDR1 reads SGHAT; CDR2 reads FQNNGV. The CDR3 length is 13 residues. In DNA, the CDR3 is TGTGCCAGCAGCTTCCGGGGGAACACTGAAGCTTTCTTT. It translates to CASSFRGNTEAFF. The full variable domain, completed using reference TRBV11-2 and TRBJ1-1, is EAGVAQSPRYKIIEKRQSVAFWCNPISGHATLYWYQQILGQGPKLLIQFQNNGVVDDSQLPKDRFSAERLKGVDSTLKIQPAKLEDSAVYLCASSFRGNTEAFFGQGTRLTVV.

This clonotype was observed a handful of times. This sequence joins TRBV20-1 and TRBJ1-1, with a weak D call TRBD1 (5 bases). Germline assignment: CDR1 DFQATT and CDR2 SNEGSKA (reference sequence). Deletions cut 0 bases from V and 1 base from J, with 12 bases between. The CDR3 contains 15 residues. The CDR3 protein is CSARDFRGPNTEAFF. The CDR3 region has the DNA TGCAGTGCTAGAGATTTTAGGGGCCCGAACACTGAAGCTTTCTTT.

This clonotype was detected a few times. The chain employs TRBV5-1 and TRBJ2-7; 14 nucleotides align to TRBD2. CDR1 and CDR2 (germline): SGHRS, YFSETQ. The CDR3 loop spans 17 amino acids. The V segment lost 0 bases and the J segment 4 bases; nucleotides outside the gene matches: 6. The CDR3 loop is CASSLAAGTSGSYEQYF. The CDR3 coding sequence is TGCGCCAGCAGCTTGGCCGCAGGGACTAGCGGGAGTTACGAGCAGTACTTC.

This rearrangement joins TRBV28 to TRBJ2-7, with 12 bases lining up with TRBD2. The CDR3 runs to 15 residues. Germline CDR1 is MDHEN and CDR2 is SYDVKM. The V and J ends lost 5 bases and 6 bases, in that order; junction bases with no gene match: 8. CDR3 bases: TGTGCCAGCAGTACGCTAGCGGGAGGGCCTCTCGAGCAGTACTTC. Translated: CASSTLAGGPLEQYF.

This clonotype was found many times. The rearrangement joins TRBV7-8 to TRBJ2-2; 10 bases match TRBD2. Germline values: CDR1 SGHVS, CDR2 FQNEAQ. The CDR3 totals 16 residues. The junction had 7 bases not matched to a gene; V was cut back by 4 bases and J by 5 bases. Here the CDR3 DNA reads TGTGCCAGCAGCTCCAGAGCGGGAGGGCCGACCGGGGAGCTGTTTTTT. Amino acids: CASSSRAGGPTGELFF.

The chain links TRBV5-8 to TRBJ2-1, with 9 bases identical to TRBD2. The CDR3 loop spans 17 amino acids. CDR1 is SGHTS and CDR2 is YDEGEE in the germline V gene. With V trimmed by 4 bases and J by 5 bases, 13 bases remained unmatched. The CDR3 DNA reads TGTGCCAGCAGCCCCAGGCGGGCGGGAGGGCCCCACAATGAGCAGTTCTTC. Protein product: CASSPRRAGGPHNEQFF.

This clonotype was picked up many times. The rearrangement links TRBV2 to TRBJ2-3; TRBD2 aligns across 14 bases. Germline CDR1 SNHLY, CDR2 FYNNEI. The length of the CDR3 is 16 residues. V lost 5 bases, J lost 1 base, and 2 bases stayed unmatched. Here the CDR3 DNA reads TGTGCCAGCAGTAGACTAGCGGGAGGGCGCACAGATACGCAGTATTTT. Protein sequence: CASSRLAGGRTDTQYF.

The chain employs TRBV7-2 and TRBJ2-2; D is unresolved. Trimming removed 5 bases from V and 6 bases from J, with 10 bases in between. CDR3 size: 13 residues. Germline V gene sequence: CDR1 SGHTA, CDR2 FQGNSA. CDR3 sequence: CASSPRMAGELFF. The CDR3 bases are TGTGCCAGCAGCCCGAGGATGGCCGGGGAGCTGTTTTTT. The full variable domain, its missing parts supplied by reference TRBV7-2 and TRBJ2-2, is GAGVSQSPSNKVTEKGKDVELRCDPISGHTALYWYRQSLGQGLEFLIYFQGNSAPDKSGLPSDRFSAERTGGSVSTLTIQRTQQEDSAVYLCASSPRMAGELFFGEGSRLTVL.

In its sample, this clonotype ranks as medium-sized (0.01 to 0.1%). The chain has TRBV6-2 or TRBV6-3 and TRBJ2-7, with TRBD2 matching over 9 bases. This CDR3 region has 14 residues. J gave up 3 bases and V 0 bases, and 0 bases lay outside the gene matches. From germline, CDR1 is MNHEY and CDR2 SVGEGT. CDR3: CASSYSSGSYEQYF. In nucleotides, the CDR3 is TGTGCCAGCAGTTACTCTAGCGGGAGCTACGAGCAGTACTTC.

V gene TRBV5-1 combines with J gene TRBJ2-5, with 9 nucleotides matching TRBD2. Germline CDR1 is SGHRS and CDR2 is YFSETQ. J gave up 5 bases and V 7 bases, and 15 bases lay outside the gene matches. The CDR3 loop spans 16 amino acids. CDR3 amino acids: CASAIVRAGGRETQYF. DNA of the CDR3: TGCGCCAGCGCCATCGTCCGGGCGGGAGGGCGCGAGACCCAGTACTTC. Full variable domain (rest looked up from reference TRBV5-1 and TRBJ2-5): KAGVTQTPRYLIKTRGQQVTLSCSPISGHRSVSWYQQTPGQGLQFLFEYFSETQRNKGNFPGRFSGRQFSNSRSEMNVSTLELGDSALYLCASAIVRAGGRETQYFGPGTRLLVL.

The chain links TRBV29-1 to TRBJ2-1; no firm D call. V was trimmed by 1 base and J by 0 bases, leaving 16 bases between them. This CDR3 comprises 17 residues. Germline lookup yields CDR1 SQVTM and CDR2 ANQGSEA. DNA of the CDR3: TGCAGCGTTGAAGGCCAGGCAGAAACGAGCTCCTACAATGAGCAGTTCTTC. It encodes CSVEGQAETSSYNEQFF.

The chain has TRBV3-1 and TRBJ1-1; D call uncertain. This CDR3 is 14 amino acids long. Germline V gene data show CDR1 as LGHDT and CDR2 as YNNKEL (reference sequence). V shed 6 bases and J shed 9 bases, with 20 bases lying between them. CDR3 amino acids: CASRASWGLGKAFF. CDR3 sequence (DNA): TGTGCCAGCAGGGCCTCTTGGGGTCTCGGGAAAGCTTTCTTT.

The chain has TRBV30 and TRBJ1-2, with D hard to call. Trimming removed 2 bases at V and 3 bases at J, with 13 bases between. The CDR3 runs 14 residues. Germline V gene lookup returns CDR1 GTSNPN and CDR2 SVGIG (reference sequence). The CDR3, as DNA: TGTGCCTGGAGTAGCGGGCTTAGACACTATGGCTACACCTTC. Translating gives CAWSSGLRHYGYTF.

Many counts were recorded for this clonotype. The J gene is TRBJ2-7, the V gene TRBV10-2; 7 bases are shared with TRBD2. V lost 6 bases and J lost 0; bases outside the gene matches: 2. CDR1 is WSHSY and CDR2 is SAAADI in the germline V gene. The CDR3 consists of 13 residues. CDR3 loop: CASRRDYSYEQYF. As DNA, the CDR3 is TGCGCCAGCAGGAGGGACTACTCCTACGAGCAGTACTTC.

This clonotype was detected only a few times. This chain's CDR3 is CASSTISGNTIYF. The CDR3, as DNA: TGTGCCAGCAGCACGATCTCTGGAAACACCATATATTTT. The chain combines TRBV7-8 with TRBJ1-3, with unresolved D. The germline V gene encodes CDR1 SGHVS and CDR2 FQNEAQ. With 5 bases removed from V and 0 bases from J, the gap between germline ends came to 5 bases. The CDR3 loop spans 13 amino acids.

Note on this clonotype: The germline gene is not matched at one end of the junction; a read error may be the cause. V gene TRBV5-1 combines with J gene TRBJ1-2; tentatively, D is TRBD1 (5 bases). The V gene's germline CDR1 is SGHRS and CDR2 YFSETQ. The CDR3 is 13 residues long. CDR3 DNA sequence: TGTGCCAGCAGCTTGCGGTGGGGCGATGGCTACACCTTC. This translates into CASSLRWGDGYTF.

This clonotype appeared many times. V is TRBV7-3 and J is TRBJ2-1, with a tentative D call TRBD2 (6 bases). The CDR3 sequence is 15 residues long. The V gene lost 3 bases and the J gene lost 12 bases, with 21 bases spanning the gap. The germline gives CDR1 SGHTA, CDR2 FQGTGA. The CDR3 DNA is TGTGCCAGCAGCTTTCATAGCGGATACAATGACGGGCAGTTCTTC. Amino acid sequence: CASSFHSGYNDGQFF.